These 20 T cell receptor beta chains were all obtained from the same sample, sequenced in a study of T cell changes during pregnancy in multiple sclerosis (dated 2019 in TCRdb). Library preparation employed the immunoSEQ multiplex PCR assay. TCRdb took this table from immuneACCESS and kept in-frame rearrangements with V and J called. Such tables lack part of the clones; where checked against another copy, unresolved V genes explain under half of the gap, and the rest is unexplained. The sample has about 73,000 clones on record, over 80% of them singletons. The biggest ten clones account for 2.8% of the sample. Material: peripheral blood, obtained in the third trimester of pregnancy. The receptors were gathered from a female donor in good health, enrolled as a control in a pregnancy study.

This chain uses TRBV7-3 with TRBJ2-7; D might be TRBD2 (7 bases). The CDR3 has 16 residues. Trimming removed 11 bases at V and 5 bases at J, with 28 bases between. The germline gives CDR1 SGHTA, CDR2 FQGTGA. In DNA form, the CDR3 reads TGTGCCTCCCGCAGGGGAGGGGTTAATAAAGATCACGAGCAGTACTTC. Translation: CASRRGGVNKDHEQYF.

The V gene is TRBV25-1, the J gene TRBJ2-6; a weak D match, TRBD1 (6 bases). Trimming pared 6 bases from V and 2 bases from J, leaving 8 bases between. Per germline, CDR1 MGHDK and CDR2 SYGVNS. The CDR3 loop spans 14 amino acids. This CDR3 is CASRDSTGANVLTF. The CDR3 DNA is TGTGCCAGCAGGGACAGTACTGGGGCCAACGTCCTGACTTTC. The whole variable domain, remainder taken from reference TRBV25-1 and TRBJ2-6, is EADIYQTPRYLVIGTGKKITLECSQTMGHDKMYWYQQDPGMELHLIHYSYGVNSTEKGDLSSESTVSRIRTEHFPLTLESARPSHTSQYLCASRDSTGANVLTFGAGSRLTVL.

The rearrangement links TRBV7-9 to TRBJ2-5; D perhaps matches TRBD2 (7 bases). This CDR3 region has 15 residues. Per germline, CDR1 SEHNR and CDR2 FQNEAQ (reference sequence). The germline V and J ends were trimmed by 1 base and 2 bases, with 11 bases remaining between them. For the CDR3, the DNA is TGTGCCAGCAGCTTAGGGGAGGGGGTTCAAGAGACCCAGTACTTC. Protein: CASSLGEGVQETQYF.

The chain is built from TRBV5-4 and TRBJ2-1; D might be TRBD2 (5 bases). Germline lookup yields CDR1 SGHNT and CDR2 YYREEE (reference sequence). V lost 0 bases, J lost 8 bases, and 6 bases lay in between. The CDR3 loop spans 12 amino acids. CDR3 amino acids: CASSLERYEQFF. The CDR3 bases are TGTGCCAGCAGCTTGGAGCGGTATGAGCAGTTCTTC.

This chain uses TRBV7-8 with TRBJ1-5; TRBD1 matches 8 bases. CDR3 length: 14 residues. Looked up from germline, CDR1 is SGHVS and CDR2 is FQNEAQ. V shed 6 bases, J shed 4 bases, and the junction held 5 bases outside the gene matches. Written as DNA, the CDR3 is TGTGCCAGCAGTCGGACAGGGATAAATCAGCCCCAGCATTTT. This sequence encodes CASSRTGINQPQHF.

The chain carries TRBV15 and TRBJ2-7, with TRBD1 matching 8 bases. The J segment lost 5 bases and the V segment lost 5 bases, leaving 11 bases of the junction unmatched. CDR1 and CDR2 from the germline V gene are LNHNV and YYDKDF (reference sequence). The CDR3 totals 15 residues. The CDR3 region is CATSAETGAHHEQYF. CDR3 nucleotide sequence: TGTGCCACCAGCGCCGAGACAGGGGCTCACCACGAGCAGTACTTC. Full variable domain (remainder filled in from reference TRBV15 and TRBJ2-7): DAMVIQNPRYQVTQFGKPVTLSCSQTLNHNVMYWYQQKSSQAPKLLFHYYDKDFNNEADTPDNFQSRRPNTSFCFLDIRSPGLGDTAMYLCATSAETGAHHEQYFGPGTRLTVT.

This clone was observed a single time. The chain carries TRBV7-9 and TRBJ2-5; TRBD2 matches at 13 bases. Germline V CDR1 and CDR2: SEHNR, FQNEAQ (reference sequence). With 3 bases clipped from V and 4 bases from J, the junction kept 2 bases outside the gene matches. CDR3 length: 15 amino acids. The CDR3 DNA sequence: TGTGCCAGCAGCTTCGGGACTAGCGGGACAGAGACCCAGTACTTC. Amino acids: CASSFGTSGTETQYF.

V is TRBV5-4 and J is TRBJ2-3, with 8 bases lining up with TRBD2. CDR3 length: 14 amino acids. CDR1 is SGHNT, CDR2 YYREEE, per germline (reference sequence). The J segment lost 1 base and the V segment lost 4 bases, leaving 2 bases of the junction unmatched. CDR3 sequence reads: CASSQTSGTDTQYF. CDR3 DNA: TGTGCCAGCAGCCAGACTAGCGGCACAGATACGCAGTATTTT.

The chain joins TRBV2 to TRBJ2-1, with D perhaps matching TRBD2 (6 bases). CDR1 is SNHLY and CDR2 is FYNNEI in the germline V gene. Trimming pared 4 bases from V and 7 bases from J, leaving 20 bases between. The CDR3 extends over 16 amino acids. The DNA of the CDR3 is TGTGCCAGCAGTGCCCGCGCGGGACCAGGTGGGAATGAGCAGTTCTTC. Translation: CASSARAGPGGNEQFF.

The CDR3 DNA follows: TGTGCCATCAGGATGACAGGGGAGGGTTACGAGCAGTACTTC. This encodes CAIRMTGEGYEQYF. The chain recombines TRBV10-3 with TRBJ2-7; a weak D match, TRBD1 (8 bases). The germline CDR1 and CDR2 sequences are ENHRY and SYGVKD. V was pared by 6 bases and J by 4 bases, with 16 bases between. This CDR3 is 14 amino acids long.

This clone came up once. The CDR3 sequence is CASSQVTGYQETQYF. The CDR3 DNA reads as TGTGCCAGCAGCCAAGTTACGGGGTACCAAGAGACCCAGTACTTC. The V gene is TRBV4-2, the J gene TRBJ2-5; possible D gene TRBD2, 5 bases. Germline loops: CDR1 LGHNA, CDR2 YNFKEQ. The CDR3 is 15 residues long. Trimming shortened V by 1 base and J by 0 bases, and 9 bases separated the two germline ends.

There are many counts of this clone. The chain is built from TRBV11-3 and TRBJ1-1; no definite D call. CDR3 length equals 13 residues. V lost 0 bases, J lost 9 bases, and 11 bases lay in between. From germline, CDR1 is SGHNT and CDR2 YENEEA. CDR3 in amino acids: CASSLDAGGKAFF. The CDR3 DNA reads TGTGCCAGCAGCTTAGATGCGGGCGGAAAAGCTTTCTTT.

J is TRBJ1-2 and V is TRBV20-1; TRBD1 agrees at 7 bases. CDR1 is DFQATT, CDR2 SNEGSKA, per germline (reference sequence). Losses at the gene ends were 2 bases for V and 9 bases for J; bases not matched to a gene: 3. This CDR3 is built from 11 residues. CDR3 region: CSARRQGSYTF. The CDR3 nucleotides read TGCAGTGCTAGAAGACAGGGTAGCTACACCTTC.

This clone was counted a single time. The CDR3 DNA is TGTGCCTGGAGCAAGGACTGGCGGGGGGACGAGCAGTACTTC. It specifies CAWSKDWRGDEQYF. The gene calls are TRBV30 and TRBJ2-7; 8 nucleotides agree with TRBD2. V dropped 3 bases and J dropped 5; count of bases not matched to a gene: 9. The CDR3 length is 14 residues. Looked up from germline, CDR1 is GTSNPN and CDR2 is SVGIG (reference sequence). The whole variable domain, filled in from reference TRBV30 and TRBJ2-7, reads SQTIHQWPATLVQPVGSPLSLECTVEGTSNPNLYWYRQAAGRGLQLLFYSVGIGQISSEVPQNLSASRPQDRQFILSSKKLLLSDSGFYLCAWSKDWRGDEQYFGPGTRLTVT.

J is TRBJ2-2 and V is TRBV9, with D maybe TRBD2 (7 bases). The CDR3 length is 14 residues. Germline V lookup: CDR1 SGDLS, CDR2 YYNGEE. V was pared by 5 bases and J by 4 bases, with 12 bases between. This CDR3 reads CASRGGASTGELFF. The CDR3 DNA is TGTGCCAGCAGGGGGGGGGCAAGCACCGGGGAGCTGTTTTTT. The whole variable domain, remainder taken from reference TRBV9 and TRBJ2-2, is DSGVTQTPKHLITATGQRVTLRCSPRSGDLSVYWYQQSLDQGLQFLIQYYNGEERAKGNILERFSAQQFPDLHSELNLSSLELGDSALYFCASRGGASTGELFFGEGSRLTVL.

The chain combines TRBV28 with TRBJ1-4, with TRBD1 matching 8 bases. The V segment lost 4 bases and the J segment 8 bases; nucleotides outside the gene matches: 0. Germline V gene sequence: CDR1 MDHEN, CDR2 SYDVKM. This CDR3 has 12 residues. The CDR3 sequence: CASSYRGEKLFF. CDR3 DNA sequence: TGTGCCAGCAGTTACAGGGGGGAAAAACTGTTTTTT.

The chain recombines TRBV7-3 with TRBJ2-3, with 10 bases that match TRBD2. CDR1 and CDR2 (germline): SGHTA, FQGTGA. The CDR3 runs 16 residues. V trimming: 6 bases; J trimming: 6 bases; junction bases outside the gene matches: 12. The chain's CDR3 is CASRGTSAFPPDTQYF. The CDR3 bases are TGTGCCAGCAGGGGGACTAGCGCATTCCCGCCGGATACGCAGTATTTT.

This chain connects TRBV28 to TRBJ2-7; TRBD1 matches at 11 bases. The ends lost 5 bases at V and 2 bases at J; junction bases unmatched: 5. The germline gives CDR1 MDHEN, CDR2 SYDVKM. This CDR3 is 15 amino acids long. CDR3 coding DNA: TGTGCCAGCAGTCCGGGACAGGGGGTTGCCTACGAGCAGTACTTC. It is translated as CASSPGQGVAYEQYF.

This rearrangement joins TRBV9 to TRBJ2-1; D perhaps matches TRBD2 (6 bases). The CDR3 runs to 15 residues. V was shortened by 0 bases and J by 7 bases, with 14 bases between the two germline ends. Germline V gene sequence: CDR1 SGDLS, CDR2 YYNGEE. For the CDR3, the DNA is TGTGCCAGCAGCGTAGTCGCGGGATTCGGGAATGAGCAGTTCTTC. This codes for CASSVVAGFGNEQFF.

The DNA for the CDR3 is TGTGCCAGCAGCCCCCGGGGCACCGGGGAGCTGTTTTTT. It encodes CASSPRGTGELFF. The J gene is TRBJ2-2, the V gene TRBV16; the D gene is possibly TRBD2 (5 bases). CDR1 and CDR2 from the germline V gene are KGHSY and FQNENV. Trimming removed 4 bases at V and 4 bases at J, with 7 bases between. The CDR3 is made up of 13 amino acids.